This record concerns one T cell receptor (beta chain) sequence. Its target is not known. This record belongs to a study of cytomegalovirus exposure and HLA in healthy donors. Findings of the study overall: It was approximately 170 TCR beta chains that were listed as cytomegalovirus-associated. TCR association rates varied by HLA locus in a later analysis, with DRB1 highest and HLA-C lowest. Common viral pathogens (according to a later analysis) appeared linked to several of the most significant clusters.

Likely unrecorded immune exposures existed in these nominally healthy donors. Per germline, CDR1 SGHRS and CDR2 YFSETQ. The CDR3 is made up of 15 amino acids. V shed 2 bases, J shed 5 bases, and the junction held 6 bases outside the gene matches. The PCR made use of 60 Vbeta and 13 Jbeta primers. The assay was immunoSEQ multiplex PCR, and TCRdb's table has in-frame clones only and misses some. The sample holds hundreds of thousands of clones, roughly 88% seen once. The sequenced sample was PBMCs. The chain couples TRBV5-1 to TRBJ2-3, with 9 bases that match TRBD2. The sequence came from a boy between 2 and 15 years old in good health and CMV-seronegative. The chain's CDR3 is CASSFRLADKDTQYF. The CDR3 coding sequence is TGCGCCAGCAGCTTTAGACTAGCGGATAAAGATACGCAGTATTTT. Based on the CDR3 plus reference TRBV5-1 and TRBJ2-3, the full variable domain is KAGVTQTPRYLIKTRGQQVTLSCSPISGHRSVSWYQQTPGQGLQFLFEYFSETQRNKGNFPGRFSGRQFSNSRSEMNVSTLELGDSALYLCASSFRLADKDTQYFGPGTRLTVL.